This entry lists 31 T cell receptor beta chains sequenced from one sample in a study of cytomegalovirus exposure and HLA in healthy donors. A multiplex PCR was run with 60 Vbeta primers and 13 Jbeta primers. Assay: immunoSEQ multiplex PCR; the TCRdb copy retains only in-frame clones and omits some. The profile covers tens of thousands of clones, with around 79% appearing a single time and 1.6% taken by the ten largest. The sample was PBMCs. The source is a middle-aged man in good health and CMV-seronegative.

The chain recombines TRBV19 with TRBJ2-4; 9 nucleotides align to TRBD1. J was trimmed by 8 bases and V by 6 bases; bases with no gene match: 17. This CDR3 contains 17 residues. Germline-derived CDR1 and CDR2 are LNHDA and SQIVND (reference sequence). CDR3 DNA sequence: TGTGCCAGTAGCCCCCCGACCGGGACAGGGTCAAGAGACATTCAGTACTTC. It encodes CASSPPTGTGSRDIQYF.

This chain joins TRBV7-3 and TRBJ2-1; the match to TRBD2 covers 9 bases. The CDR3 runs to 15 residues. Per the germline V gene, CDR1 is SGHTA and CDR2 is FQGTGA. The J segment lost 2 bases and the V segment lost 2 bases, leaving 1 base of the junction unmatched. The CDR3 protein is CASSLLAGPYNEQFF. The CDR3 bases are TGTGCCAGCAGCTTACTAGCGGGACCCTACAATGAGCAGTTCTTC. Full variable domain (outside the CDR3, taken from reference TRBV7-3 and TRBJ2-1): GAGVSQTPSNKVTEKGKYVELRCDPISGHTALYWYRQSLGQGPEFLIYFQGTGAADDSGLPNDRFFAVRPEGSVSTLKIQRTERGDSAVYLCASSLLAGPYNEQFFGPGTRLTVL.

J is TRBJ1-2 and V is TRBV5-6, with D unresolved. V lost 1 base and J 3 bases, leaving 4 bases between the germline ends. Germline CDR1 is SGHDT and CDR2 is YYEEEE. The length of the CDR3 is 12 residues. For the CDR3, the DNA is TGTGCCAGCAGCTTGACAGACTATGGCTACACCTTC. Its protein is CASSLTDYGYTF.

This clone was picked up one time. The V gene is TRBV5-1, the J gene TRBJ2-7; D perhaps matches TRBD1 (7 bases). CDR3 length equals 15 residues. V lost 0 bases and J lost 6, with 16 bases in between. Germline assignment: CDR1 SGHRS and CDR2 YFSETQ. The CDR3 region is CASSLDARGVLEQYF. Here the CDR3 DNA reads TGCGCCAGCAGCTTGGACGCCAGGGGGGTCCTCGAGCAGTACTTC.

The chain joins TRBV28 to TRBJ2-7, with 7 positions matching TRBD1. CDR1 and CDR2 (germline): MDHEN, SYDVKM. The CDR3 consists of 17 residues. The J segment lost 2 bases and the V segment lost 8 bases, leaving 18 bases of the junction unmatched. CDR3 coding DNA: TGTGCCAGCTTGTCTCTCCCCGGCACAGGGGTCCCCTACGAGCAGTACTTC. Translated: CASLSLPGTGVPYEQYF.

This clone was observed a handful of times. J is TRBJ2-1 and V is TRBV14, with a tentative D call TRBD1 (5 bases). This CDR3 contains 13 residues. Germline CDR1 reads SGHDN; CDR2 reads FVKESK. Trimming shortened V by 3 bases and J by 7 bases, and 10 bases separated the two germline ends. The CDR3 DNA reads as TGTGCCAGCAGCCATCCAGGGTGGAATGAGCAGTTCTTC. Its protein is CASSHPGWNEQFF.

The chain links TRBV7-2 to TRBJ1-5; possible D gene TRBD1, 5 bases. The germline CDR1 and CDR2 sequences are SGHTA and FQGNSA. The CDR3 extends over 12 amino acids. Trimming left V 3 bases short and J 7 bases short, with 7 bases between. The CDR3 DNA reads as TGTGCCAGCAGCTTGGGGCAGCAGCCCCAGCATTTT. Translating it yields CASSLGQQPQHF.

Concerning this clone: At one end, the junction sequence differs from germline, possibly due to a read error. The rearrangement uses TRBV7-9 and TRBJ2-7; D is possibly TRBD2 (6 bases). Germline CDR1 SEHNR, CDR2 FQNEAQ (reference sequence). This CDR3 is built from 16 residues. The CDR3 DNA follows: TGTTCCAGCACCGGAAGCGGGTCGACGATAGGGTACGAGCAGTACTTC. It codes for CSSTGSGSTIGYEQYF.

The chain joins TRBV7-2 to TRBJ1-2, with 8 bases matching TRBD1. This CDR3 spans 15 amino acids. Looked up from germline, CDR1 is SGHTA and CDR2 is FQGNSA. The V and J ends lost 5 bases and 4 bases, in that order; junction bases with no gene match: 9. The CDR3 region is CASSPSAGTGYGYTF. DNA of the CDR3: TGTGCCAGCAGCCCTTCGGCGGGGACAGGCTATGGCTACACCTTC.

CDR3 in amino acids: CSVVITGPDTQYF. The CDR3 nucleotides are TGCAGCGTTGTAATTACAGGGCCAGATACGCAGTATTTT. The chain combines TRBV29-1 with TRBJ2-3; weak D call: TRBD1 (6 bases). Trimming removed 4 bases at V and 4 bases at J, with 12 bases between. CDR1 is SQVTM, CDR2 ANQGSEA, per germline. The CDR3 has 13 residues.

This sequence joins TRBV2 and TRBJ1-5; no clear D. The germline V gene has CDR1 SNHLY and CDR2 FYNNEI. The V gene lost 7 bases and the J gene lost 4 bases, with 11 bases spanning the gap. This CDR3 spans 13 amino acids. CDR3 DNA: TGTGCCAGCACCCTCTTCCCGAATCAGCCCCAGCATTTT. Translated: CASTLFPNQPQHF.

The chain recombines TRBV18 with TRBJ2-1; 9 nucleotides line up with TRBD1. This CDR3 region has 14 residues. The germline V gene has CDR1 KGHSH and CDR2 LQKENI. Losses at the gene ends were 4 bases for V and 7 bases for J; bases not matched to a gene: 5. CDR3 nucleotides: TGTGCCAGCTCACTAGGGACAGGGAGTAATGAGCAGTTCTTC. This translates into CASSLGTGSNEQFF.

V gene TRBV5-5 combines with J gene TRBJ2-7; possible D gene TRBD1, 6 bases. Trimming shortened V by 2 bases and J by 6 bases, and 12 bases separated the two germline ends. The CDR3 is made up of 13 amino acids. Germline values: CDR1 SGHKS, CDR2 YYEKEE (reference sequence). CDR3 coding DNA: TGTGCCAGCAGCTTAGAAGGGGGTGGCGAGCAGTACTTC. As protein: CASSLEGGGEQYF.

V and J are TRBV5-1 and TRBJ2-2; 9 nucleotides match TRBD1. The CDR3 runs to 16 residues. The junction had 11 bases not matched to a gene; V was cut back by 7 bases and J by 4 bases. Germline V gene lookup returns CDR1 SGHRS and CDR2 YFSETQ. The CDR3 protein is CASALTGGSVTGELFF. In nucleotides, the CDR3 is TGCGCCAGCGCTCTCACAGGGGGCTCGGTCACCGGGGAGCTGTTTTTT.

V and J are TRBV7-2 and TRBJ2-7, with a possible D match to TRBD1 (6 bases). CDR1 SGHTA and CDR2 FQGNSA come from the germline V gene. This CDR3 is built from 15 residues. Trimming left V 5 bases short and J 3 bases short, with 17 bases between. The CDR3 protein is CASSEDSRALYEQYF. Here the CDR3 DNA reads TGTGCCAGCAGCGAGGACAGTAGGGCTCTCTACGAGCAGTACTTC.

The rearrangement links TRBV28 to TRBJ1-5, with TRBD1 as a possible D gene (6 bases). CDR1 is MDHEN and CDR2 is SYDVKM in the germline V gene. This CDR3 contains 19 residues. V was pared by 4 bases and J by 2 bases, with 24 bases between. The CDR3 DNA reads as TGTGCCAGCAGTTACCCTCGGCGGACAGCTAAGGACGGCAATCAGCCCCAGCATTTT. It codes for CASSYPRRTAKDGNQPQHF.

In its sample, this clone was seen once. V usage is TRBV19 and J usage is TRBJ2-1, with D possibly matching TRBD2 (5 bases). This CDR3 is built from 14 residues. CDR1 and CDR2 from the germline V gene are LNHDA and SQIVND (reference sequence). V lost 0 bases and J 8 bases, leaving 11 bases between the germline ends. The CDR3 nucleotides are TGTGCCAGTAGTATAGATGGCCTGGAGGATGAGCAGTTCTTC. Its protein product is CASSIDGLEDEQFF.

This clone was found a few times. The junction departs from germline at one end; a sequencing error may be responsible. The chain is built from TRBV4-1 and TRBJ2-2, with TRBD2 matching 8 bases. Germline CDR1 and CDR2: MGHRA and YSYEKL. The CDR3 has 16 residues. The CDR3 reads CASSHEQRECHRGAVF. The CDR3 DNA sequence: TGCGCCAGCAGCCACGAACAGCGGGAGTGTCACCGGGGAGCTGTTTTT.

The chain uses TRBV7-3 and TRBJ2-1; 12 nucleotides match TRBD2. The germline CDR1 and CDR2 sequences are SGHTA and FQGTGA. The V and J ends lost 5 bases and 8 bases, in that order; junction bases with no gene match: 19. The CDR3 consists of 19 residues. The CDR3 region is CASSQSLASGRAFSDEQFF. The CDR3 DNA follows: TGTGCCAGCAGCCAGAGTCTGGCTAGCGGGAGGGCCTTTAGCGATGAGCAGTTCTTC.

The V and J genes are TRBV6-5 and TRBJ1-5, with D uncertain. V lost 7 bases and J lost 7, with 14 bases in between. The germline V gene encodes CDR1 MNHEY and CDR2 SVGAGI. This CDR3 contains 13 residues. CDR3 DNA sequence: TGTGCCAGCACCCCCGGCGAGGGCCAGCCCCAGCATTTT. Protein product: CASTPGEGQPQHF.

Regarding this clone: Germline is not matched at one junction end, which may reflect a read error. J is TRBJ2-1 and V is TRBV29-1, with 11 bases identical to TRBD2. Germline values: CDR1 SQVTM, CDR2 ANQGSEA. This CDR3 spans 13 amino acids. The CDR3 DNA reads as TGCAGCGTAACACTAGCGGGAGCTCGTTCGGCGATCTTC. Residues: CSVTLAGARSAIF.

The chain couples TRBV5-4 to TRBJ2-7, with D possibly matching TRBD1 (6 bases). The germline V gene encodes CDR1 SGHNT and CDR2 YYREEE (reference sequence). The CDR3 covers 15 residues. V shed 0 bases and J shed 7 bases, with 17 bases lying between them. The CDR3 is CASSLVGRAGEEQYF. For the CDR3, the DNA is TGTGCCAGCAGCTTGGTAGGTAGGGCAGGGGAAGAGCAGTACTTC. The whole variable domain, filled in from reference TRBV5-4 and TRBJ2-7, reads ETGVTQSPTHLIKTRGQQVTLRCSSQSGHNTVSWYQQALGQGPQFIFQYYREEENGRGNFPPRFSGLQFPNYSSELNVNALELDDSALYLCASSLVGRAGEEQYFGPGTRLTVT.

The chain recombines TRBV27 with TRBJ2-7; 13 bases map to TRBD2. The CDR3 is 15 residues long. J gave up 5 bases and V 5 bases, and 6 bases lay outside the gene matches. Germline CDR1 and CDR2: MNHEY and SMNVEV (reference sequence). The CDR3 loop is CASSQGTSGNNEQYF. The CDR3 nucleotides are TGTGCCAGCAGTCAGGGGACTAGCGGGAACAACGAGCAGTACTTC.

The V gene is TRBV28, the J gene TRBJ1-1; TRBD1 matches at 10 bases. The V segment lost 7 bases and the J segment 4 bases; nucleotides outside the gene matches: 12. This CDR3 spans 16 amino acids. Germline-derived CDR1 and CDR2 are MDHEN and SYDVKM. CDR3 protein: CASKLRRGQGRTEAFF. The CDR3 bases are TGTGCCAGCAAATTAAGAAGGGGACAGGGGCGCACTGAAGCTTTCTTT.

This chain links TRBV10-3 with TRBJ2-1, with a tentative D call TRBD2 (5 bases). This CDR3 is built from 14 residues. Trimming stripped 2 bases from V and 7 bases from J, with 12 bases between. Germline V lookup: CDR1 ENHRY, CDR2 SYGVKD. The DNA of the CDR3 is TGTGCCATCAGTGAGGTTCTAGCCGGAAATGAGCAGTTCTTC. It yields the protein CAISEVLAGNEQFF.

The rearrangement links TRBV6-4 to TRBJ1-3; D might be TRBD1 (6 bases). Trimming left V 5 bases short and J 4 bases short, with 9 bases between. Looked up from germline, CDR1 is MRHNA and CDR2 is SNTAGT. This CDR3 region has 13 residues. CDR3 sequence reads: CASSSGEGNTIYF. The CDR3 DNA sequence: TGTGCCAGCAGTTCAGGGGAAGGAAACACCATATATTTT.

The chain employs TRBV7-9 and TRBJ1-1, with TRBD1 matching 9 bases. The CDR3 totals 15 residues. Germline V CDR1 and CDR2: SEHNR, FQNEAQ (reference sequence). V shed 5 bases and J 1 base; nucleotides not matched to a gene: 5. This chain's CDR3 is CASSPGTGRNTEAFF. The CDR3 DNA follows: TGTGCCAGCAGCCCGGGGACAGGGAGGAACACTGAAGCTTTCTTT.

In this sample, this clone turned up a few times. The chain joins TRBV4-2 to TRBJ1-2; no clear D gene. The V end was cut by 3 bases, the J end by 3 bases, with 11 bases between. Germline-derived CDR1 and CDR2 are LGHNA and YNFKEQ. The CDR3 is made up of 14 amino acids. CDR3: CASSQVKSDYGYTF. CDR3 nucleotide sequence: TGTGCCAGCAGCCAGGTGAAGAGTGACTATGGCTACACCTTC.

This chain links TRBV4-1 with TRBJ1-5, with 8 nucleotides matching TRBD1. The V segment lost 0 bases and the J segment 4 bases; nucleotides outside the gene matches: 5. The CDR3 runs to 16 residues. CDR1 is MGHRA and CDR2 is YSYEKL in the germline V gene. The CDR3 DNA reads TGCGCCAGCAGCCAAGATGACAGGGGAGGGAATCAGCCCCAGCATTTT. Translated, it gives CASSQDDRGGNQPQHF.

This clone was seen a single time. The CDR3 DNA follows: TGTGCCTGGAGGACTAGCGGGAGCAATGAGCAGTTCTTC. It specifies CAWRTSGSNEQFF. The rearrangement links TRBV30 to TRBJ2-1, with 12 bases matching TRBD2. Germline lookup yields CDR1 GTSNPN and CDR2 SVGIG (reference sequence). Trimming cost V 3 bases and J 6 bases; bases outside gene matches: 0. CDR3 length: 13 residues.

This clone showed up just a few times. V gene TRBV2 combines with J gene TRBJ1-4; maybe TRBD1 (5 bases). The V end was cut by 10 bases, the J end by 2 bases, with 11 bases between. CDR1 and CDR2 (germline): SNHLY, FYNNEI. CDR3 length: 13 amino acids. The CDR3 DNA reads TGTGCCACCAAAAGACAGACTAATGAAAAACTGTTTTTT. It is translated as CATKRQTNEKLFF.